This T cell receptor (beta chain) was identified in a study of CD4+ T cells in melanoma. Using immunoSEQ multiplex PCR, the repertoire was profiled, and TCRdb retains in-frame clones only, with some absent. The sample shows 110,000 to 150,000 clones, 85% to 95% of them seen only once. Study-wide findings and caveats: In melanoma, neoantigen-specific CD4+ T cells reportedly differed in differentiation state. CD8+ T cell, macrophage and B cell function reportedly correlated with neoantigen-specific CD4+ T cells.

This clone showed up just once. The antigen remains undetermined. V was cut by 5 bases and J by 4 bases, with 11 bases left in between. CDR3 length equals 13 residues. Per germline, CDR1 MNHEY and CDR2 SMNVEV (reference sequence). The source is a human donor with melanoma. This chain joins TRBV27 and TRBJ1-2; TRBD1 might be the D (5 bases). The CDR3 DNA follows: TGTGCCAGCAGTCCGTACGACAGCTATGGCTACACCTTC. This sequence encodes CASSPYDSYGYTF.